The entry that follows covers one T cell receptor beta chain sequence. Produced via immunoSEQ multiplex PCR; TCRdb's table is partial and in-frame only. The sample shows some 2.3 million clones, approximately 95% of them seen only once. This record comes from a study of shared clonotypes between healthy human individuals. The V end lost 6 bases, the J end lost 3 bases, and 21 bases lay between the germline ends. There are 16 residues in the CDR3. Germline loops: CDR1 MNHEY, CDR2 SMNVEV (reference sequence). From CD4+ cells came CD45RA+ naive and CD45RA-negative memory subsets. The TCR sequence derives from a man younger than 35 in good health. Some clones in this sample may be carry-over from other donors' samples. Sequencing was performed on naive CD4+ T cells from PBMCs. Subset here: CD45RA+ positively selected. This chain uses TRBV27 with TRBJ2-7; the D gene could be TRBD1 or TRBD2 (6 bases each). The CDR3 is CASSQKRGDPGYEQYF. CDR3 DNA: TGTGCCAGCAGCCAAAAAAGGGGGGACCCCGGCTACGAGCAGTACTTC.